Below, one T cell receptor (beta chain) is given with its context. Antigen specificity is unknown. In a multiplex PCR, 32 V and 13 J primers amplified TCR beta CDR3. TCRdb itself ran the multiplex PCR reads through MiXCR, one entry per CDR3 protein. This table has some 22,000 distinct CDR3 sequences, about 30% appearing once. The data derive from a study of immune heterogeneity within non-small cell lung tumors. Study findings and constraints: For the most part, the T-cell receptor beta clonotypes present at high frequency were distinct from one individual patient to the next. Each patient's tumor sites shared recurring identical dominant CDR3 beta clonotypes, and individual sites also carried their own high-frequency clones. Clonality of local T cells correlated moderately but significantly with local tumor mutational burden (R around 0.35).

The CDR3 length is 16 residues. V was pared by 8 bases and J by 0 bases, with 20 bases between. Template input, which was bulk tumor genomic DNA, totaled 600 ng per sample. Several biopsies were collected from each primary tumor during surgery. They were spaced as far apart as possible within the tumor mass. Enrolled patients presented with newly diagnosed, previously untreated non-small cell lung cancer and underwent curative surgery. Donors comprised newly diagnosed non-small cell lung cancer patients undergoing surgery with curative intent. The rearrangement joins TRBV12-3 or TRBV12-4 to TRBJ2-7; maybe TRBD1 (5 bases). This receptor was taken from a man aged 35-49 years with non-small cell lung cancer. The sample taken for sequencing was lung tumor tissue. CDR3 protein: CASGAWGRQNSYEQYF. The CDR3 region has the DNA TGTGCCAGCGGCGCCTGGGGCAGGCAGAACTCCTACGAGCAGTACTTC.